One and the same sample provided the 23 T cell receptor beta chains below, sequenced in a study of memory CD4+ T cells and cytomegalovirus serostatus. The sort gate was single viable CD3+CD4+CD8-CD45RO+ cells for memory CD4+ T cells. Method: immunoSEQ multiplex PCR; TCRdb's copy keeps in-frame clones and lacks some. This sample has about 75,000 clones, with roughly three quarters found just once. Sample: memory CD4+ T cells from blood. The origin of the receptors is an adult in good health and CMV-seropositive.

This clone was counted only a few times. J is TRBJ2-6 and V is TRBV2; D may be TRBD1 or TRBD2 (6 bases each). The germline gives CDR1 SNHLY, CDR2 FYNNEI. This CDR3 is 16 amino acids long. The germline V and J ends were trimmed by 5 bases and 4 bases, with 15 bases remaining between them. CDR3 in amino acids: CASSRETGSGANVLTF. The CDR3 nucleotides read TGTGCCAGCAGTCGGGAGACAGGTTCCGGGGCCAACGTCCTGACTTTC. The full variable domain, with the rest looked up from reference TRBV2 and TRBJ2-6, is EPEVTQTPSHQVTQMGQEVILRCVPISNHLYFYWYRQILGQKVEFLVSFYNNEISEKSEIFDDQFSVERPDGSNFTLKIRSTKLEDSAMYFCASSRETGSGANVLTFGAGSRLTVL.

The chain uses TRBV5-1 and TRBJ2-3; maybe TRBD2 (6 bases). CDR1 is SGHRS and CDR2 is YFSETQ in the germline V gene. The CDR3 consists of 16 residues. V was shortened by 5 bases and J by 0 bases, with 16 bases between the two germline ends. Here the CDR3 DNA reads TGCGCCAGCAGTGTGGGTGGAGGGGCTAGCACAGATACGCAGTATTTT. Amino acid sequence: CASSVGGGASTDTQYF.

The gene calls are TRBV16 and TRBJ1-5; the D gene is possibly TRBD1 (6 bases). V gave up 1 base and J gave up 8 bases, with 12 bases separating them. The CDR3 has 14 amino acids. CDR1 KGHSY and CDR2 FQNENV come from the germline V gene. The CDR3 here is CASSQLENREPQHF. The CDR3 DNA reads TGTGCCAGCAGCCAATTAGAAAACAGGGAGCCCCAGCATTTT.

The chain joins TRBV27 to TRBJ2-7; D is perhaps TRBD1 (6 bases). V shed 6 bases and J shed 0 bases, with 15 bases lying between them. Germline V gene data show CDR1 as MNHEY and CDR2 as SMNVEV (reference sequence). CDR3 length: 15 residues. In DNA, the CDR3 is TGTGCCAGCAGCCCCCGTCAGGGGACCTCCTACGAGCAGTACTTC. Its translation is CASSPRQGTSYEQYF.

Notes on this clone: Within the sample, other DNA sequences also encode this same CDR3. CDR3 region: CASSFGGTEAFF. The CDR3 coding sequence is TGCGCCAGCAGCTTCGGGGGGACTGAAGCTTTCTTT. The gene calls are TRBV5-1 and TRBJ1-1; perhaps TRBD1 as D (5 bases). CDR3 size: 12 residues. V lost 2 bases and J 5 bases, leaving 7 bases between the germline ends. Germline CDR1 SGHRS, CDR2 YFSETQ.

In this sample, this clone turned up a few times. The V call is TRBV10-2, the J call TRBJ1-6; no reliable D call. This CDR3 region has 13 residues. With 7 bases removed from V and 6 bases from J, the gap between germline ends came to 10 bases. Per germline, CDR1 WSHSY and CDR2 SAAADI. The CDR3 loop is CASTRGPNSPLHF. CDR3 nucleotides: TGCGCCAGCACGAGAGGCCCTAATTCACCCCTCCACTTT.

The chain links TRBV18 to TRBJ2-1, with TRBD2 identical over 16 bases. J lost 0 bases, V lost 6 bases, and 5 bases had no gene match. The CDR3 loop spans 18 amino acids. Germline V gives CDR1 KGHSH, CDR2 LQKENI. The CDR3 nucleotides are TGTGCCAGCTCTACGGGACTAGCGGGGGGGAGCTCCTACAATGAGCAGTTCTTC. This sequence encodes CASSTGLAGGSSYNEQFF.

V usage is TRBV7-2 and J usage is TRBJ1-2; the D is unclear. Germline CDR1 reads SGHTA; CDR2 reads FQGNSA. V lost 1 base and J lost 8, with 11 bases in between. This CDR3 comprises 13 residues. The CDR3: CASSLGGLGGYTF. For the CDR3, the DNA is TGTGCCAGCAGCTTAGGAGGGCTGGGAGGCTACACCTTC.

This sequence joins TRBV6-5 and TRBJ1-1, with TRBD1 as a possible D gene (6 bases). The V and J ends lost 3 bases and 10 bases respectively, with 18 bases between them. The CDR3 has 14 residues. CDR1 MNHEY and CDR2 SVGAGI come from the germline V gene. The CDR3 sequence: CASSYSEDRPVAFF. The CDR3 nucleotides are TGTGCCAGCAGTTATTCGGAAGACAGGCCCGTAGCTTTCTTT.

This clone was seen once. The rearrangement joins TRBV14 to TRBJ1-1; 7 nucleotides line up with TRBD1. Germline CDR1 SGHDN, CDR2 FVKESK. CDR3 size: 13 residues. Trimming took 4 bases from V and 5 from J; bases not matched to a gene: 4. CDR3 region: CASSLQGLTEAFF. DNA for the CDR3: TGTGCCAGCAGCCTACAGGGGTTAACTGAAGCTTTCTTT.

The V gene is TRBV11-2, the J gene TRBJ1-1; a weak D match, TRBD1 (5 bases). This CDR3 spans 11 amino acids. The germline gives CDR1 SGHAT, CDR2 FQNNGV. Trimming left V 6 bases short and J 5 bases short, with 7 bases between. CDR3 nucleotide sequence: TGTGCCAGCAGGAGGGGTACTGAAGCTTTCTTT. This translates into CASRRGTEAFF.

This clone was detected once. V usage is TRBV7-9 and J usage is TRBJ2-1; weak D call: TRBD2 (6 bases). Germline assignment: CDR1 SEHNR and CDR2 FQNEAQ (reference sequence). The CDR3 extends over 15 amino acids. Trimming shortened V by 4 bases and J by 0 bases, and 10 bases separated the two germline ends. DNA for the CDR3: TGTGCCAGCAGCTCCCCCGGGGGCTCCTACAATGAGCAGTTCTTC. Translating gives CASSSPGGSYNEQFF.

This chain uses TRBV27 with TRBJ1-1; tentatively, D is TRBD1 (6 bases). The germline V and J ends were trimmed by 5 bases and 0 bases, with 28 bases remaining between them. Looked up from germline, CDR1 is MNHEY and CDR2 is SMNVEV (reference sequence). CDR3 length: 20 amino acids. For the CDR3, the DNA is TGTGCCAGCAGTCTCCTCAGGTCCGGGGGCCTACCAAACATGAACACTGAAGCTTTCTTT. Its protein is CASSLLRSGGLPNMNTEAFF.

The chain couples TRBV4-1 to TRBJ2-1; D gene uncertain. The CDR3 has 16 residues. Germline CDR1 and CDR2: MGHRA and YSYEKL. V dropped 1 base and J dropped 3 bases, with 13 bases sitting between them. The CDR3 DNA reads as TGCGCCAGCAGCCAAGTAGACTTAATTATCTACAATGAGCAGTTCTTC. This gives the protein CASSQVDLIIYNEQFF.

J is TRBJ2-3 and V is TRBV6-4; 8 nucleotides agree with TRBD1. The V and J ends lost 8 bases and 3 bases, in that order; junction bases with no gene match: 7. Germline V gene sequence: CDR1 MRHNA, CDR2 SNTAGT. This CDR3 spans 14 amino acids. CDR3 sequence: CASSPGGLTDTQYF. The CDR3, as DNA: TGTGCCAGCTCCCCAGGGGGCCTGACAGATACGCAGTATTTT.

J is TRBJ1-3 and V is TRBV7-9; D possibly corresponds to TRBD1 (6 bases). The CDR3 length is 17 residues. Germline values: CDR1 SEHNR, CDR2 FQNEAQ (reference sequence). Trimming took 5 bases from V and 4 from J, leaving 21 bases between them. The CDR3 DNA reads TGTGCCAGCAGCCAAAACGCCGGGACACTCCGAGGAAACACCATATATTTT. This encodes CASSQNAGTLRGNTIYF.

This clone has a single count. The chain recombines TRBV27 with TRBJ2-1, with 11 bases aligning to TRBD2. V was clipped by 7 bases and J by 6 bases; unmatched bases: 5. From germline, CDR1 is MNHEY and CDR2 SMNVEV (reference sequence). The CDR3 runs to 14 residues. Here the CDR3 DNA reads TGTGCCAGCACGATTAGCGGGAGGGCCAATGAGCAGTTCTTC. It codes for CASTISGRANEQFF.

The rearrangement joins TRBV19 to TRBJ1-1; D is unresolved. CDR3 length equals 18 residues. Germline loops: CDR1 LNHDA, CDR2 SQIVND (reference sequence). V was shortened by 3 bases and J by 1 base, with 21 bases between the two germline ends. The CDR3 coding sequence is TGTGCCAGTAGTATGGTTGCGGGGATGGATGTAACGAACACTGAAGCTTTCTTT. This codes for CASSMVAGMDVTNTEAFF.

The CDR3: CASSLGLDSSDTQYF. The CDR3, as DNA: TGTGCCAGCAGCTTAGGGTTGGACTCCTCAGATACGCAGTATTTT. V and J are TRBV7-2 and TRBJ2-3; perhaps TRBD2 as D (5 bases). This CDR3 region has 15 residues. Deletions cut 1 base from V and 4 bases from J, with 12 bases between. Germline V gene sequence: CDR1 SGHTA, CDR2 FQGNSA.

The CDR3 sequence: CASSLGSPSTDTQYF. The CDR3 coding sequence is TGCGCCAGCAGCTTGGGTTCACCATCCACAGATACGCAGTATTTT. The genes are TRBV5-1 and TRBJ2-3; D is unresolved. The CDR3 extends over 15 amino acids. Trimming took 0 bases from V and 2 from J, leaving 10 bases between them. CDR1 is SGHRS, CDR2 YFSETQ, per germline.

The genes are TRBV5-1 and TRBJ2-1; the D gene is possibly TRBD1 (5 bases). This CDR3 is 11 amino acids long. Trimming took 1 base from V and 14 from J, leaving 10 bases between them. Germline V gene data show CDR1 as SGHRS and CDR2 as YFSETQ. The CDR3 DNA reads TGCGCCAGCAGCTTGAACAGGCGAGAGTTCTTC. It is translated as CASSLNRREFF.

The CDR3 DNA follows: TGTGCCAGCAGCTCTCAGGGCCAACAAGCCAATGAGCAGTTCTTC. Protein sequence: CASSSQGQQANEQFF. J is TRBJ2-1 and V is TRBV7-2, with D maybe TRBD1 (5 bases). CDR1 SGHTA and CDR2 FQGNSA come from the germline V gene. This CDR3 has 15 residues. Trimming pared 4 bases from V and 6 bases from J, leaving 16 bases between.

The chain uses TRBV6-1 and TRBJ2-3; D is unresolved. CDR3 size: 11 residues. Germline values: CDR1 MNHNS, CDR2 SASEGT. Between the trimmed V and J ends, which lost 10 bases and 6 bases, there was a span of 11 bases. The CDR3 region is CATIRRDTQYF. The CDR3 coding sequence is TGTGCCACTATCCGCCGGGATACGCAGTATTTT.